This T cell receptor beta chain was documented in a study of blood T cell repertoires in COVID-19 (dated by TCRdb to 2018 to 2021). About the investigation overall: Samples covering the acute and convalescent phases of COVID-19 were provided by collaborators in the United States, Italy and Spain. The material from the prospective study consisted of cDNA or gDNA derived from T cells, B-cell-depleted T cells, or PBMCs. The dataset comprised deeply sampled blood TCRbeta repertoires from subjects exposed to, actively infected with, or recovered from COVID-19. The repertoires were released in a freely available public database intended as a resource for research on the immune response to SARS-CoV-2. Samples were obtained from the ongoing ImmuneRACE study (first 160 participants) and from 1,254 subjects provided by 6 global collaborators. The sample metadata nearly always contained a de-identified subject ID, COVID-19 status, age in years and sex. Where available, HLA class I and class II types were taken from metadata supplied by the sample provider and were not determined by assay-based typing. Broad study findings and their caveats: The quantity of clinical and demographic metadata differed by source and by participant and was supplied without curation.

In Seattle, one collaborating source enrolled patients while the infection was active and tracked those patients longitudinally over the course of disease. Collaborating institutions collected whole blood in K2EDTA tubes following their own protocols. For TCRbeta analysis, collaborator samples were shipped as frozen whole blood, as isolated PBMCs, or as DNA extracted from either sample type. V is cut by 6 bases and J by 1 base, and the space between the germline ends is 6 bases. Including the terminal cysteine and phenylalanine, the CDR3 comprises 12 residues. The kept DNA is CDR3 alone, 36 bases in frame from the first base. In regard to this clone: The antigen it recognizes is unknown. One base away there is no much larger clone; base qualities are not given.

TCRbeta CDR3 regions were amplified from genomic DNA using the immunoSEQ Assay, a bias-controlled multiplex PCR. The study's own analysis went as follows. Within the assay, amplification of reference gene primers was used to estimate how many nucleated cells each sample contained. To quantify the absolute abundance of each unique TCRbeta CDR3 rearrangement, sequence reads were collapsed and filtered. For each sample, productive Simpson clonality was calculated as the square root of Simpson's diversity index across productive rearrangements. The table was pulled from immuneACCESS by TCRdb, which kept in-frame rearrangements only. Such tables lose some clones; where checked, under half of the loss comes from unresolved V genes, and the rest has no known cause. V and J calls and clone size are copied from that table; D and trimming were computed from the DNA. The sample data list 100,000 to 150,000 clones, and around 85% of these were observed just once. The ten largest clones add up to about 3.3% of the sample.

Sequencing was performed on peripheral blood. In this chain, TRBV12-3 or TRBV12-4 is recombined with TRBJ1-1; TRBD1 could be the D gene, as 5 bases match. This receptor was identified in a woman of 80 years or more with COVID-19, enrolled during active disease. The nucleotides read TGTGCCAGCAGCCAGGGGAACACTGAAGCTTTCTTT. Translated, this gives CASSQGNTEAFF.